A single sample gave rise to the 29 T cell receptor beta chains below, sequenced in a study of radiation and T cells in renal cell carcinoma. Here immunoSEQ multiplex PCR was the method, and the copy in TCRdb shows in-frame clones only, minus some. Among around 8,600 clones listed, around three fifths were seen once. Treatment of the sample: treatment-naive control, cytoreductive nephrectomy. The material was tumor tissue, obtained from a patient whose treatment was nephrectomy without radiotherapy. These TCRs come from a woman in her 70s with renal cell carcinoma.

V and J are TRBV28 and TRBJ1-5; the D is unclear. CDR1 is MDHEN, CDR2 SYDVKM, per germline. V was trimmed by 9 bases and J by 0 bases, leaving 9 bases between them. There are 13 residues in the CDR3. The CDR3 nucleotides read TGTGCCAGTATGGCGGATAGCAATCAGCCCCAGCATTTT. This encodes CASMADSNQPQHF.

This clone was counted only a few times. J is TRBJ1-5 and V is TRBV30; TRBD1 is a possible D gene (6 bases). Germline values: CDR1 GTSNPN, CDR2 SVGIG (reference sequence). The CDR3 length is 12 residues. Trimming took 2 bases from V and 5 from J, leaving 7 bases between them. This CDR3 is CAWSPGDQPQHF. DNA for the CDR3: TGTGCCTGGAGTCCAGGGGATCAGCCCCAGCATTTT.

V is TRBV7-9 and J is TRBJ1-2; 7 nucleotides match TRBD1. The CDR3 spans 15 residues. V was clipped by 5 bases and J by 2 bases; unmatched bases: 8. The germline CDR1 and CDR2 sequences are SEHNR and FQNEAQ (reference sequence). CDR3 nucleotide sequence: TGTGCCAGCAGCCCCGTTGGGACAGCGAACTATGGCTACACCTTC. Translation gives CASSPVGTANYGYTF.

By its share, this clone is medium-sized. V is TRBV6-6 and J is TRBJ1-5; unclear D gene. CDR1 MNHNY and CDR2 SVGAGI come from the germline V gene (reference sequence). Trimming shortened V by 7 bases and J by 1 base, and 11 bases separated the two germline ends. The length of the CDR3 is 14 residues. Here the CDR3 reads CASNTPGSNQPQHF. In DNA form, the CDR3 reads TGTGCCAGCAATACTCCGGGGAGCAATCAGCCCCAGCATTTT.

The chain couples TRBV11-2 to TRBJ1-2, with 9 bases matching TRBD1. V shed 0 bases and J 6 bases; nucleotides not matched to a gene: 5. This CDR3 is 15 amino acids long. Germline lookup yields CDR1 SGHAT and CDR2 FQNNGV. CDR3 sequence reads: CASSLDLTGGHGYTF. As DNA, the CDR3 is TGTGCCAGCAGCTTAGACCTCACAGGGGGCCATGGCTACACCTTC.

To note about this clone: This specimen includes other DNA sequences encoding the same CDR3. The CDR3 DNA sequence: TGCGCCAGCAGCTTGGGACAGGGCCAAGAGACCCAGTACTTC. It encodes CASSLGQGQETQYF. The chain uses TRBV5-1 and TRBJ2-5, with 7 bases matching TRBD1. Trimming cost V 0 bases and J 1 base; bases outside gene matches: 0. This CDR3 spans 14 amino acids. Germline CDR1 is SGHRS and CDR2 is YFSETQ. Complete variable domain (other parts from reference TRBV5-1 and TRBJ2-5): KAGVTQTPRYLIKTRGQQVTLSCSPISGHRSVSWYQQTPGQGLQFLFEYFSETQRNKGNFPGRFSGRQFSNSRSEMNVSTLELGDSALYLCASSLGQGQETQYFGPGTRLLVL.

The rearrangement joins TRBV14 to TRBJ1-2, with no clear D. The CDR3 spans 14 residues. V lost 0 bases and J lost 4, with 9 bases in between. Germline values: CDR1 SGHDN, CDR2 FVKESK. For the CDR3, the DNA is TGTGCCAGCAGCCAAGACAGTTTAACCTATGGCTACACCTTC. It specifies CASSQDSLTYGYTF.

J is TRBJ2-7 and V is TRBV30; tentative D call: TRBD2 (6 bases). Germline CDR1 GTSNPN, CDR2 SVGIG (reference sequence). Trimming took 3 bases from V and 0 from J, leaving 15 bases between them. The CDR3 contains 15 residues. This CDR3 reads CAWRSRGGVSYEQYF. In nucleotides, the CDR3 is TGTGCCTGGAGATCCCGAGGCGGGGTCTCCTACGAGCAGTACTTC. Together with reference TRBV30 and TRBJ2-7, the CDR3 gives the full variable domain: SQTIHQWPATLVQPVGSPLSLECTVEGTSNPNLYWYRQAAGRGLQLLFYSVGIGQISSEVPQNLSASRPQDRQFILSSKKLLLSDSGFYLCAWRSRGGVSYEQYFGPGTRLTVT.

The CDR3 reads CAWNFGTEAFF. CDR3 DNA sequence: TGTGCCTGGAATTTTGGCACTGAAGCTTTCTTT. The chain carries TRBV30 and TRBJ1-1, with no clear D. From germline, CDR1 is GTSNPN and CDR2 SVGIG (reference sequence). V shed 4 bases and J shed 4 bases, with 7 bases lying between them. This CDR3 spans 11 amino acids.

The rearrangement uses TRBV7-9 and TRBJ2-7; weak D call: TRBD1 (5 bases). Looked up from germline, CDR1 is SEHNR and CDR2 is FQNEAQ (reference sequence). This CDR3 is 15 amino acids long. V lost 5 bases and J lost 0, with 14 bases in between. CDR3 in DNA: TGTGCCAGCAGCCCGACAGCTAAGATCTCCTACGAGCAGTACTTC. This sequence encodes CASSPTAKISYEQYF. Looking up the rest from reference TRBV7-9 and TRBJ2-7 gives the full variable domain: DTGVSQNPRHKITKRGQNVTFRCDPISEHNRLYWYRQTLGQGPEFLTYFQNEAQLEKSRLLSDRFSAERPKGSFSTLEIQRTEQGDSAMYLCASSPTAKISYEQYFGPGTRLTVT.

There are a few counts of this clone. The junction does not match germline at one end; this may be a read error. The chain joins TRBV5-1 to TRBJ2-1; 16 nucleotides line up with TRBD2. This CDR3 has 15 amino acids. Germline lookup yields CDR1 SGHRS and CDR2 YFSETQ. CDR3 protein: CASSADPGLAGGLIF. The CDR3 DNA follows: TGCGCCAGCAGCGCGGATCCGGGACTAGCGGGGGGGCTTATCTTC.

CDR3 nucleotide sequence: TGTGCCAGCAGGGTACAGGGGCTCGCGAACACTGAAGCTTTCTTT. Translated: CASRVQGLANTEAFF. The chain recombines TRBV6-5 with TRBJ1-1, with 7 nucleotides matching TRBD1. Germline CDR1 MNHEY, CDR2 SVGAGI. V trimming: 6 bases; J trimming: 1 base; junction bases outside the gene matches: 8. This CDR3 comprises 15 residues.

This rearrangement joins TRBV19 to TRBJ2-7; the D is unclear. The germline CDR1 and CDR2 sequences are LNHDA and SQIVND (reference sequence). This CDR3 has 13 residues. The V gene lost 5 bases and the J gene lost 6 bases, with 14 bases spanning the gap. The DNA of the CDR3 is TGTGCCAGTAGTGACCCAAACGGCCTCGAGCAGTACTTC. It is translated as CASSDPNGLEQYF.

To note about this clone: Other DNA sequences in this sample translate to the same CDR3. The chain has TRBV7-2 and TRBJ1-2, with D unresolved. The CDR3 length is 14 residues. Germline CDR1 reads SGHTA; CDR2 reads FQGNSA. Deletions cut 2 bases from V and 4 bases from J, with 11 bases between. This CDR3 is CASSLSTDLYGYTF. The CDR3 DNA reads TGTGCCAGCAGCTTATCCACGGACCTCTATGGCTACACCTTC.

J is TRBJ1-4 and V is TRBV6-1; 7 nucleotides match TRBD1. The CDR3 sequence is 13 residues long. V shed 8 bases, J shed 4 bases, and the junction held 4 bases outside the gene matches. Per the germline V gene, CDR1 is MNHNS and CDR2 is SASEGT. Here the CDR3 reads CASLQGYNEKLFF. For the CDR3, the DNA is TGTGCCAGCTTACAGGGGTATAATGAAAAACTGTTTTTT.

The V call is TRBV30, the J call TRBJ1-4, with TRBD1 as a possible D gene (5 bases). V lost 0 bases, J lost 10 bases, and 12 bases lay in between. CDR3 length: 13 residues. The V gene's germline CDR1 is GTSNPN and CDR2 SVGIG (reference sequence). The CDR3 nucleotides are TGTGCCTGGAGTGTAGGGGCAGGCGGAAAACTGTTTTTT. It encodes CAWSVGAGGKLFF.

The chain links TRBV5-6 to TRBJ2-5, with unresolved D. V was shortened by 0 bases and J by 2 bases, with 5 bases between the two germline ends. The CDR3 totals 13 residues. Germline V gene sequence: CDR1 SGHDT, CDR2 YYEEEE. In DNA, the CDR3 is TGTGCCAGCAGCTTGGGGCCTCAAGAGACCCAGTACTTC. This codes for CASSLGPQETQYF. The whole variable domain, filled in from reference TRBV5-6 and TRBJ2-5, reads DAGVTQSPTHLIKTRGQQVTLRCSPKSGHDTVSWYQQALGQGPQFIFQYYEEEERQRGNFPDRFSGHQFPNYSSELNVNALLLGDSALYLCASSLGPQETQYFGPGTRLLVL.

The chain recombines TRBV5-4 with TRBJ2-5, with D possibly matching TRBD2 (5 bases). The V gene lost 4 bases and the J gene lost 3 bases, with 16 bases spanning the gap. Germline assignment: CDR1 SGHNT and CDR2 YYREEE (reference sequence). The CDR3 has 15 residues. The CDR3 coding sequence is TGTGCCAGCAGCGTCCCCCGGGGAGATAAAGAGACCCAGTACTTC. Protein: CASSVPRGDKETQYF.

The CDR3 spells CASSEVWTGTRLEQYF. The CDR3 coding sequence is TGTGCCAGCAGTGAAGTCTGGACAGGGACTCGATTGGAGCAGTACTTC. The chain employs TRBV6-1 and TRBJ2-7; the match to TRBD1 covers 8 bases. Germline-derived CDR1 and CDR2 are MNHNS and SASEGT. CDR3 size: 16 residues. The J segment lost 7 bases and the V segment lost 1 base, leaving 12 bases of the junction unmatched.

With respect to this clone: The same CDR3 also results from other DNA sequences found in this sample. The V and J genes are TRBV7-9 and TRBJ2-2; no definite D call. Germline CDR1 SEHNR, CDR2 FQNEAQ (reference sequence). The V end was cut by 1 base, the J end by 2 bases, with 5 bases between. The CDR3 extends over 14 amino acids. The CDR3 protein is CASSLGGNTGELFF. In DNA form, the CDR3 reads TGTGCCAGCAGCTTAGGCGGAAACACCGGGGAGCTGTTTTTT.

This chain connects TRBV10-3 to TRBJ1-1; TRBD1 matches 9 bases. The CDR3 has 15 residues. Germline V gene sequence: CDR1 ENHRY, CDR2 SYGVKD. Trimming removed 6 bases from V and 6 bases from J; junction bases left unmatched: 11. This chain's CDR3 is CAIRRNGQGIAEAFF. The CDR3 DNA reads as TGTGCCATCAGGAGGAATGGACAGGGGATCGCTGAAGCTTTCTTT.

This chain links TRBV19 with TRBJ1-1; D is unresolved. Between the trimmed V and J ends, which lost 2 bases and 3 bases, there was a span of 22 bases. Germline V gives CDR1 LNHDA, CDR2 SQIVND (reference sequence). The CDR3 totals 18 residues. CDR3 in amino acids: CASSIKGRSSVRDTEAFF. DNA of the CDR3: TGTGCCAGTAGTATAAAAGGGCGGTCATCTGTAAGGGACACTGAAGCTTTCTTT.

The CDR3 protein is CASNHGEQALNSPLHF. In nucleotides, the CDR3 is TGTGCCAGCAACCACGGGGAGCAGGCCTTGAATTCACCCCTCCACTTT. V is TRBV5-8 and J is TRBJ1-6; D gene uncertain. The V end lost 6 bases, the J end lost 7 bases, and 20 bases lay between the germline ends. CDR3 length equals 16 residues. Germline CDR1 SGHTS, CDR2 YDEGEE.

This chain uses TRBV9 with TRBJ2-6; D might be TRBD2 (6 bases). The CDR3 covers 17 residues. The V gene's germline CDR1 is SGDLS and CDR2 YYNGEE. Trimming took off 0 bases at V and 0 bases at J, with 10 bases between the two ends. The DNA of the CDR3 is TGTGCCAGCAGCGTAGCTGGCGGGAACTCTGGGGCCAACGTCCTGACTTTC. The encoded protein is CASSVAGGNSGANVLTF.

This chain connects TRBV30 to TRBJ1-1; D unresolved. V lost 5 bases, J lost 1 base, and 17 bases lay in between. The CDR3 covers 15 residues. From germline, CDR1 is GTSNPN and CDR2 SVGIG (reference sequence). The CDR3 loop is CAWEDAHGKNTEAFF. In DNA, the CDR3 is TGTGCCTGGGAGGATGCCCACGGTAAGAACACTGAAGCTTTCTTT.

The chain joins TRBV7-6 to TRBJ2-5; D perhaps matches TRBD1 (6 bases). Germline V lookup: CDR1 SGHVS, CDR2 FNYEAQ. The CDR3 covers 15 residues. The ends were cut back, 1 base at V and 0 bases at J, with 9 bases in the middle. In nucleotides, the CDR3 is TGTGCCAGCAGCTTAGGGAGGACAGACCAAGAGACCCAGTACTTC. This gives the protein CASSLGRTDQETQYF.

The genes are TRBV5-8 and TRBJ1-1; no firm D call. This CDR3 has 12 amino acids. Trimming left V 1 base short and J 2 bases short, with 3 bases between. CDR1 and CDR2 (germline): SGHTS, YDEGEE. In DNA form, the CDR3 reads TGTGCCAGCAGCTTGTATAACACTGAAGCTTTCTTT. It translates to CASSLYNTEAFF.

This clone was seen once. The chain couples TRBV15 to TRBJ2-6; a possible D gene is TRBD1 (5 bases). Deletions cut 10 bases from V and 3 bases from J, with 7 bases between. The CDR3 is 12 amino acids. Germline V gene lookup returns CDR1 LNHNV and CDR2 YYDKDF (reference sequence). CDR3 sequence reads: CAIRVGANVLTF. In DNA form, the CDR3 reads TGTGCCATCAGGGTTGGGGCCAACGTCCTGACTTTC.

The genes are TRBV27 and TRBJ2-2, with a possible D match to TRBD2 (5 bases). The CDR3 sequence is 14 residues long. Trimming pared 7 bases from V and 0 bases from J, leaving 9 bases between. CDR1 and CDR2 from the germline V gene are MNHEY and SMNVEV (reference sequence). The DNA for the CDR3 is TGTGCCAGCAAGTCCGGGACGAACACCGGGGAGCTGTTTTTT. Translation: CASKSGTNTGELFF.